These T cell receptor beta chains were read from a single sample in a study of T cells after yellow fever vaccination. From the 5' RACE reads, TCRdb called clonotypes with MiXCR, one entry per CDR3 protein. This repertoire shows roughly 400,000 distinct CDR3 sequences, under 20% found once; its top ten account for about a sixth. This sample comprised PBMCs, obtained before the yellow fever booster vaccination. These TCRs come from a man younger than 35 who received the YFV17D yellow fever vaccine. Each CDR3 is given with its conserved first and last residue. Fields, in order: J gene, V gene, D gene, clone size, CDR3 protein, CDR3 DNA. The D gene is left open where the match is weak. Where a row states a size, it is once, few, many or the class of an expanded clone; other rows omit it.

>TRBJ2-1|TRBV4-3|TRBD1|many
CASSPGTAAYNEQFF
TGCGCCAGCAGCCCAGGGACAGCAGCGTACAATGAGCAGTTCTTC
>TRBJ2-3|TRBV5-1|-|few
CASSLARGTEGPDTQYF
TGCGCCAGCAGCTTGGCCCGGGGGACGGAGGGCCCAGATACGCAGTATTTT
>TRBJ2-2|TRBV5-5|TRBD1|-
CASDRAEDTGELFF
TGTGCCAGCGACAGGGCGGAGGACACCGGGGAGCTGTTTTTT
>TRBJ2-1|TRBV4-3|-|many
CASSQETSRDEQFF
TGCGCCAGCAGCCAAGAAACTAGCAGGGATGAGCAGTTCTTC
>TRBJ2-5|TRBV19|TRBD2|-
CASSTSLTSVQETQYF
TGTGCCAGTAGTACCTCCCTGACTAGCGTCCAAGAGACCCAGTACTTC
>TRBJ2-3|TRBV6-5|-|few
CASSYMWGEGTDTQYF
TGTGCCAGCAGTTATATGTGGGGGGAAGGCACAGATACGCAGTATTTT
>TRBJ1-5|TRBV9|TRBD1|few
CASSKDRGNQPQHF
TGTGCCAGCAGCAAAGACAGGGGCAATCAGCCCCAGCATTTT
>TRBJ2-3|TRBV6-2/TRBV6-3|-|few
CASSFQVADTQYF
TGTGCCAGCAGCTTCCAGGTCGCAGATACGCAGTATTTT
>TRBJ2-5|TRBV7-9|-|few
CASSWASQETQYF
TGTGCCAGCAGCTGGGCGAGCCAAGAGACCCAGTACTTC
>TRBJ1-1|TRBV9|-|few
CASSGGPLGTEAFF
TGTGCCAGCAGCGGGGGACCGCTGGGAACTGAAGCTTTCTTT
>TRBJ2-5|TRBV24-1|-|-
CATSDLRGSTETQYF
TGTGCCACCAGTGATTTGCGGGGGTCGACGGAGACCCAGTACTTC
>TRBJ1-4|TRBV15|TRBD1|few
CATSRDRNNEKLFF
TGTGCCACCAGCAGGGACAGGAATAATGAAAAACTGTTTTTT
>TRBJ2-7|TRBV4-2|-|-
CASSLDRSEQYF
TGTGCCAGCAGCCTAGATCGTAGCGAGCAGTACTTC
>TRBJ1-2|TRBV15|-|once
CATSSVEQVYGYTF
TGTGCCACCAGCAGTGTAGAACAGGTCTATGGCTACACCTTC
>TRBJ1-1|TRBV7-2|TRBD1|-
CASSTTGGVTEAFF
TGTGCCAGCAGTACAACAGGGGGCGTCACTGAAGCTTTCTTT
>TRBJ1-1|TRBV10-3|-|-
CAISEIGGNTEAFF
TGTGCCATCAGTGAGATAGGGGGGAACACTGAAGCTTTCTTT
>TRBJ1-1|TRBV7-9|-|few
CASSLGAARNTEAFF
TGTGCCAGCAGCTTAGGGGCAGCCAGGAACACTGAAGCTTTCTTT
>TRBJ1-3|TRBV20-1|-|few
CSARDIGSGNTIYF
TGCAGTGCTAGAGATATAGGCTCTGGAAACACCATATATTTT
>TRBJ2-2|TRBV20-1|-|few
CSARDQGHTGELFF
TGCAGTGCTAGAGATCAAGGGCACACCGGGGAGCTGTTTTTT
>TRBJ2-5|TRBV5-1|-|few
CASSFTGTPKETQYF
TGCGCCAGCAGCTTTACCGGGACTCCCAAAGAGACCCAGTACTTC
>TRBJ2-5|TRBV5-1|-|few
CASSLDTNQETQYF
TGCGCCAGCAGCTTGGATACTAACCAAGAGACCCAGTACTTC
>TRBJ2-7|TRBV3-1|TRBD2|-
CASSQGAGVVSYEQYF
TGTGCCAGCAGCCAAGGGGCGGGGGTAGTTTCTTACGAGCAGTACTTC
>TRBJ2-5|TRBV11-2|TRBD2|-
CASTETSGEHATQYF
TGTGCCAGCACCGAGACTAGCGGGGAGCATGCGACCCAGTACTTC